The 28 T cell receptor beta chains below come from one sample, sequenced in a study of CD8+CD57+ T cells in acquired aplastic anemia. Both TCR beta VDJ combination and CDR3 sequence profiling were carried out. Genomic DNA was the template for this profiling. From the reads, TCRdb called clonotypes with MiXCR, one entry per CDR3 protein. Altogether 310,000 or so distinct CDR3 sequences are present, under 60% being singletons, with the ten largest covering 1% to 1.5%. Before being chosen for sequencing, patients had shown CD8+CD57+ cell expansion by flow cytometry. The sample consisted of sorted CD4+, CD8+, or CD8+CD57+ T cells (not recorded which) from PBMCs. The receptor source for this set is a human donor with aplastic anemia.

On this clonotype itself: This may come from a read error, since a much larger clone is one base off. CDR3 nucleotides: TGTGCCGGCAGTGAAGACTGGGGACCCTACAATGAGCAGTTCTTC. Translation: CAGSEDWGPYNEQFF. The chain has TRBV6-1 and TRBJ2-1; D could derive from TRBD1 or TRBD2 (5 bases each). This CDR3 contains 15 residues. Per the germline V gene, CDR1 is MNHNS and CDR2 is SASEGT.

V and J are TRBV7-8 and TRBJ1-6; D is unresolved. The CDR3 contains 13 residues. The V gene's germline CDR1 is SGHVS and CDR2 FQNEAQ. The V end was cut by 4 bases, the J end by 13 bases, with 14 bases between. The CDR3 DNA reads as TGTGCCAGCAGCTCCGTGATCCCGGGTCCCCTCCACTTT. Protein sequence: CASSSVIPGPLHF.

The chain has TRBV20-1 and TRBJ2-7, with 9 bases matching TRBD1. This CDR3 has 13 amino acids. Germline CDR1 reads DFQATT; CDR2 reads SNEGSKA (reference sequence). CDR3 nucleotides: TGCAGCCAGCGCCGGGACAGGGAGTACGAGCAGTACTTC. This gives the protein CSQRRDREYEQYF.

The V and J genes are TRBV19 and TRBJ2-3; tentatively, D is TRBD2 (5 bases). CDR1 is LNHDA and CDR2 is SQIVND in the germline V gene (reference sequence). V lost 5 bases to trimming and J lost 4 bases, with 13 bases between them. CDR3 length: 14 residues. The CDR3: CASSSNLAADTQYF. CDR3 nucleotide sequence: TGTGCCAGTAGTTCCAATCTAGCAGCAGATACGCAGTATTTT.

This clonotype was detected ten times or more. V usage is TRBV14 and J usage is TRBJ2-4, with no clear D. The germline V gene encodes CDR1 SGHDN and CDR2 FVKESK. Trimming cost V 0 bases and J 9 bases, with 6 bases left between them. The CDR3 spans 12 residues. For the CDR3, the DNA is TGTGCCAGCAGCCAAGATGTCAGCATTCAGTACTTC. It encodes CASSQDVSIQYF.

This clonotype appeared many times. The rearrangement links TRBV5-6 to TRBJ2-3; 8 bases are a match to TRBD1. The CDR3 is 15 residues long. V lost 4 bases to trimming and J lost 4 bases; unmatched junction nucleotides: 8. Germline V CDR1 and CDR2: SGHDT, YYEEEE. CDR3: CASSRTGQGSDTQYF. The CDR3 DNA sequence: TGTGCCAGCAGCCGAACCGGACAGGGTTCAGATACGCAGTATTTT.

On this clonotype: It may be a read error: a sequence one base away is much more abundant. The gene calls are TRBV7-9 and TRBJ1-4; 9 positions agree with TRBD1. This CDR3 is 15 amino acids long. Germline trimming cut 1 base from V and 11 bases from J; bases unmatched to any gene: 8. CDR1 is SEHNR and CDR2 is FQNEAQ in the germline V gene (reference sequence). The CDR3 spells CASSLVTGGSLKLFF. The CDR3 DNA reads as TGTGCCAGCAGCTTAGTCACAGGGGGCTCATTGAAACTGTTTTTT.

In the case of this clonotype: Its ends do not fully match the called genes, so a read error is possible. The chain recombines TRBV10-2 with TRBJ1-1; D is uncertain. Germline V lookup: CDR1 WSHSY, CDR2 SAAADI. The CDR3 extends over 15 amino acids. The CDR3 nucleotides are TGCGCCAGCAGTGAGGGTAGGGAATTGAGCACTGAAGCATTCTTT. Protein: CASSEGRELSTEAFF.

This clonotype was counted ten times or more. The rearrangement joins TRBV20-1 to TRBJ2-1; a weak D match, TRBD2 (5 bases). V was clipped by 5 bases and J by 4 bases, with 9 bases between them. The CDR3 runs 12 residues. The germline V gene encodes CDR1 DFQATT and CDR2 SNEGSKA (reference sequence). CDR3 bases: TGCAGTGCTCCGGAGGTTTACAATGAGCAGTTCTTC. Protein sequence: CSAPEVYNEQFF.

With regard to this clonotype: With a much larger clone just one base away, this may be a read error. The V gene is TRBV3-1, the J gene TRBJ2-3, with D possibly matching TRBD2 (5 bases). Germline CDR1 is LGHDT and CDR2 is YNNKEL (reference sequence). This CDR3 region has 15 residues. V was cut by 3 bases and J by 6 bases, with 16 bases left in between. CDR3 sequence reads: CASSQDDRGADTQYF. CDR3 DNA: TGTGCCAGCAGCCAGGACGATCGGGGAGCGGATACGCAGTATTTT.

The V and J genes are TRBV5-8 and TRBJ2-7; D may match TRBD1 or TRBD2 (5 bases each). Germline CDR1 is SGHTS and CDR2 is YDEGEE. The CDR3 is 16 amino acids. Trimming stripped 0 bases from V and 2 bases from J, with 15 bases between. The chain's CDR3 is CASSLASGQVAYEQYF. The DNA of the CDR3 is TGTGCCAGCAGCTTGGCCTCGGGGCAGGTTGCCTACGAGCAGTACTTC.

Turning to this clonotype: This CDR3 fails to terminate in the conserved phenylalanine or tryptophan, so it likely reflects a read error. The chain couples TRBV7-2 to TRBJ1-1; D call uncertain. V was trimmed by 5 bases and J by 4 bases, leaving 14 bases between them. Germline V lookup: CDR1 SGHTA, CDR2 FQGNSA. There are 14 residues in the CDR3. CDR3 loop: CASSQFGAATEAFS. The CDR3 region has the DNA TGTGCCAGCAGCCAATTCGGTGCGGCCACTGAAGCTTTCTCT.

The chain employs TRBV19 and TRBJ1-5; D perhaps matches TRBD1 (5 bases). Germline V gives CDR1 LNHDA, CDR2 SQIVND (reference sequence). CDR3 length equals 15 residues. V shed 4 bases and J shed 0 bases, with 10 bases lying between them. CDR3 residues: CASSNTGYSNQPQHF. CDR3 coding DNA: TGTGCCAGTAGTAATACAGGTTATAGCAATCAGCCCCAGCATTTT.

The genes are TRBV7-9 and TRBJ2-7, with 7 bases fitting TRBD1. This CDR3 is built from 14 residues. Losses at the gene ends were 11 bases for V and 2 bases for J; bases not matched to a gene: 12. Germline lookup yields CDR1 SEHNR and CDR2 FQNEAQ (reference sequence). The CDR3 DNA reads as TGTGCCTGGGCCACCGGGACAGTGACCTACGAGCAGTACTTC. Amino acids: CAWATGTVTYEQYF.

This clonotype was seen a few times. V usage is TRBV10-3 and J usage is TRBJ2-3; D may be TRBD1 or TRBD2 (8 bases each). This CDR3 spans 16 amino acids. Trimming shortened V by 10 bases and J by 1 base, and 21 bases separated the two germline ends. Germline-derived CDR1 and CDR2 are ENHRY and SYGVKD. The CDR3 DNA sequence: TGTGCCAGTACAGGGGGAGCGGGGGCCCGCACAGATACGCAGTATTTT. Translation: CASTGGAGARTDTQYF.

The CDR3 region is CATSDLISRAATAGENTEAFF. The CDR3 DNA is TGTGCCACCAGTGATTTGATTAGCAGGGCAGCAACTGCTGGGGAGAACACTGAAGCTTTCTTT. V usage is TRBV24-1 and J usage is TRBJ1-1, with TRBD1 as a possible D gene (5 bases). CDR3 length: 21 residues. CDR1 is KGHDR and CDR2 is SFDVKD in the germline V gene. V lost 0 bases and J lost 1, with 26 bases in between.

This clonotype was seen many times. The gene calls are TRBV24-1 and TRBJ2-3; 7 nucleotides line up with TRBD1. Germline CDR1 is KGHDR and CDR2 is SFDVKD. CDR3 length: 16 amino acids. The V gene end was trimmed by 2 bases and the J gene end by 5 bases; junction bases not matched to a gene: 9. CDR3 loop: CATSDWGRGHGDTQYF. DNA of the CDR3: TGTGCCACCAGTGATTGGGGAAGGGGGCATGGAGATACGCAGTATTTT.

This chain uses TRBV7-9 with TRBJ2-7, with unresolved D. CDR1 is SEHNR and CDR2 is FQNEAQ in the germline V gene (reference sequence). CDR3 length: 14 residues. V dropped 7 bases and J dropped 6 bases, with 19 bases sitting between them. CDR3: CASKSQLSDSEQYF. CDR3 bases: TGTGCCAGCAAGTCCCAGCTTTCAGATAGCGAGCAGTACTTC. Supplemented by reference TRBV7-9 and TRBJ2-7, the full variable domain reads DTGVSQNPRHKITKRGQNVTFRCDPISEHNRLYWYRQTLGQGPEFLTYFQNEAQLEKSRLLSDRFSAERPKGSFSTLEIQRTEQGDSAMYLCASKSQLSDSEQYFGPGTRLTVT.

The sample holds many counts of this clonotype. The J gene is TRBJ1-5, the V gene TRBV7-3; 10 nucleotides line up with TRBD1. Germline V lookup: CDR1 SGHTA, CDR2 FQGTGA. The CDR3 spans 14 residues. J gave up 7 bases and V 5 bases, and 5 bases lay outside the gene matches. The CDR3 DNA follows: TGTGCCAGCAGCCCCGGGACAGGGGACCAGCCCCAGCATTTT. Translation: CASSPGTGDQPQHF.

V usage is TRBV6-5 and J usage is TRBJ1-5; tentative D call: TRBD1 (5 bases). Germline CDR1 reads MNHEY; CDR2 reads SVGAGI. CDR3 length: 16 amino acids. V was cut by 5 bases and J by 1 base, with 15 bases left in between. The CDR3 sequence: CASSEAQRGSNQPQHF. Written as DNA, the CDR3 is TGTGCCAGCAGTGAAGCGCAACGGGGGAGCAATCAGCCCCAGCATTTT.

This clonotype has at least ten counts. The J gene is TRBJ1-6, the V gene TRBV5-1; 9 bases are shared with TRBD1. This CDR3 has 16 residues. Germline V gives CDR1 SGHRS, CDR2 YFSETQ. After removal of 1 base from V and 7 bases from J, the junction contained 6 bases not matched to a gene. CDR3 DNA sequence: TGCGCCAGCAGCTTGTTTGGGACAGGGATGAATTCACCCCTCCACTTT. Protein product: CASSLFGTGMNSPLHF.

The chain uses TRBV6-5 and TRBJ2-5, with TRBD1 matching over 8 bases. Germline CDR1 reads MNHEY; CDR2 reads SVGAGI. J was trimmed by 5 bases and V by 2 bases; bases with no gene match: 13. CDR3 length equals 17 residues. CDR3 amino acids: CASSYAGGANTGETQYF. CDR3 nucleotide sequence: TGTGCCAGCAGTTACGCAGGGGGCGCCAACACCGGGGAGACCCAGTACTTC.

Regarding this clonotype: A much larger clone lies one base from this, so it may be a read error. This chain connects TRBV6-1 to TRBJ2-2; 8 bases match TRBD1. The germline CDR1 and CDR2 sequences are MNHNS and SASEGT. The CDR3 extends over 15 amino acids. The CDR3 spells CASSWDRTNAGELFF. In nucleotides, the CDR3 is TGTGCCAGCAGTTGGGACAGGACGAACGCCGGGGAGCTGTTTTTT.

J is TRBJ1-2 and V is TRBV19; no definite D call. The CDR3 spans 12 residues. The germline V gene has CDR1 LNHDA and CDR2 SQIVND (reference sequence). V lost 6 bases and J lost 12, with 17 bases in between. The CDR3 DNA reads TGTGCCAGTAGAAGGCGGTCGTCTGGAAACACCTTC. This gives the protein CASRRRSSGNTF. The full variable domain, rest sourced from reference TRBV19 and TRBJ1-2, is DGGITQSPKYLFRKEGQNVTLSCEQNLNHDAMYWYRQDPGQGLRLIYYSQIVNDFQKGDIAEGYSVSREKKESFPLTVTSAQKNPTAFYLCASRRRSSGNTFGSGTRLTVV.

This chain uses TRBV7-3 with TRBJ1-1; D not resolved. V lost 5 bases and J 0 bases, leaving 7 bases between the germline ends. In germline, CDR1 is SGHTA, CDR2 FQGTGA. CDR3 size: 13 residues. The CDR3 DNA reads as TGTGCCAGCAGCAAGCTCCTGAACACTGAAGCTTTCTTT. This encodes CASSKLLNTEAFF.

Notes on this clonotype: Given a much more abundant clone one base away, this may be a read error. V gene TRBV12-3 or TRBV12-4 combines with J gene TRBJ2-1; the D gene is possibly TRBD2 (6 bases). The CDR3 is 15 residues long. The DNA for the CDR3 is TGTGCCAGCAGTCCGAGCCACCGGGAGAACAATGAGCAGCTCTTC. Its translation: CASSPSHRENNEQLF.

The table lists this clonotype with a count of one. The V and J genes are TRBV20-1 and TRBJ1-4, with D perhaps matching TRBD1 (6 bases). The CDR3 has 12 amino acids. Germline V gene lookup returns CDR1 DFQATT and CDR2 SNEGSKA (reference sequence). V lost 2 bases and J lost 5, with 6 bases in between. DNA of the CDR3: TGCAGTGCTAGACAGGGGAATGAAAAACTGTTTTTT. This codes for CSARQGNEKLFF.

The chain joins TRBV19 to TRBJ1-2; a weak D match, TRBD1 (5 bases). With 9 bases removed from V and 2 bases from J, the gap between germline ends came to 16 bases. The CDR3 spans 14 residues. From germline, CDR1 is LNHDA and CDR2 SQIVND (reference sequence). The CDR3 protein is CASLSGGTNYGYTF. Written as DNA, the CDR3 is TGTGCCAGCCTCTCCGGGGGAACCAACTATGGCTACACCTTC.